The 9 T cell receptor beta chains below all came from one sample that was sequenced in a study of T cells in pancreatic ductal adenocarcinoma. Here immunoSEQ multiplex PCR was the method, and the copy in TCRdb shows in-frame clones only, minus some. The data show 100,000 or so clones, roughly 95% seen once. Surgery without prior neoadjuvant therapy was the treatment of the selected pancreatic ductal adenocarcinoma patients. The sequenced sample consisted of PBMCs. These receptors were obtained from a human donor with pancreatic ductal adenocarcinoma.

The chain recombines TRBV4-3 with TRBJ2-6; TRBD1 matches 11 bases. Germline lookup yields CDR1 LGHNA and CDR2 YSLEER. The CDR3 sequence is 20 residues long. With V trimmed by 3 bases and J by 2 bases, 12 bases remained unmatched. As DNA, the CDR3 is TGCGCCAGCAGCCAGTACCGGGACAGGGGGTTGTCGGCTGGGGCCAACGTCCTGACTTTC. This sequence encodes CASSQYRDRGLSAGANVLTF.

This clone came up once. V gene TRBV27 combines with J gene TRBJ2-2, with D uncertain. Germline loops: CDR1 MNHEY, CDR2 SMNVEV (reference sequence). Trimming took off 2 bases at V and 0 bases at J, with 7 bases between the two ends. This CDR3 is built from 15 residues. The CDR3 DNA follows: TGTGCCAGCAGTTTACAGTACGCGAACACCGGGGAGCTGTTTTTT. Residues: CASSLQYANTGELFF.

The rearrangement uses TRBV6-1 and TRBJ2-1; no clear D. The V end lost 3 bases, the J end lost 6 bases, and 12 bases lay between the germline ends. The V gene's germline CDR1 is MNHNS and CDR2 SASEGT. The CDR3 runs to 14 residues. The CDR3 nucleotides read TGTGCCAGCAGTGAGGTTAGTCCCCTCAATGAGCAGTTCTTC. The encoded protein is CASSEVSPLNEQFF.

V gene TRBV4-1 combines with J gene TRBJ2-2; 8 bases are shared with TRBD2. J gave up 6 bases and V 2 bases, and 11 bases lay outside the gene matches. The CDR3 runs to 17 residues. Germline assignment: CDR1 MGHRA and CDR2 YSYEKL. The CDR3 reads CASSQIVGGRNPGELFF. The CDR3 DNA follows: TGCGCCAGCAGCCAAATTGTCGGCGGGAGGAATCCCGGGGAGCTGTTTTTT.

The CDR3 DNA is TGTGCCAGCAGCTTGAGTAGTTTTGCCGAGCAGTACTTC. Residues: CASSLSSFAEQYF. This chain links TRBV5-5 with TRBJ2-7; D gene unclear. CDR3 length: 13 amino acids. Per the germline V gene, CDR1 is SGHKS and CDR2 is YYEKEE (reference sequence). V lost 1 base and J lost 6, with 11 bases in between.

The chain is built from TRBV5-6 and TRBJ2-7, with a possible D match to TRBD1 (6 bases). The CDR3 has 13 residues. V gave up 4 bases and J gave up 2 bases, with 10 bases separating them. Germline V lookup: CDR1 SGHDT, CDR2 YYEEEE. The CDR3 here is CASSLRQAYEQYF. DNA for the CDR3: TGTGCCAGCAGCCTCAGACAGGCCTACGAGCAGTACTTC.

This chain connects TRBV30 to TRBJ2-5; no clear D. The DNA matches TRBJ2-7 better at its end, which makes the J call doubtful. Germline V gene lookup returns CDR1 GTSNPN and CDR2 SVGIG (reference sequence). The CDR3 contains 10 residues. The CDR3 reads CAWGRYEQYF. For the CDR3, the DNA is TGTGCCTGGGGCAGGTACGAGCAGTACTTC.

This chain links TRBV15 with TRBJ2-7; 8 nucleotides match TRBD1. V lost 4 bases, J lost 3 bases, and 5 bases stayed unmatched. The CDR3 contains 14 residues. Germline-derived CDR1 and CDR2 are LNHNV and YYDKDF (reference sequence). CDR3 sequence (DNA): TGTGCCACCAGCAATAGGACAGGGAACTACGAGCAGTACTTC. This translates into CATSNRTGNYEQYF.

V is TRBV2 and J is TRBJ2-3; 8 nucleotides match TRBD2. Germline values: CDR1 SNHLY, CDR2 FYNNEI. The CDR3 is made up of 17 amino acids. V was pared by 4 bases and J by 0 bases, with 9 bases of the junction left unmatched. The CDR3 sequence is CASSVGLAGASTDTQYF. CDR3 in DNA: TGTGCCAGCAGTGTTGGGCTAGCGGGCGCTAGCACAGATACGCAGTATTTT.